The clone carrying this T cell receptor beta chain was seen a few times. Antigen specificity is unknown. These data come from a study of Graves' ophthalmopathy and Graves' hyperthyroidism. General study points: The majority of expanded thyroid clonotypes above 0.001 frequency also occurred in blood.

The authors enrolled newly diagnosed hyperthyroidism patients aged 18 to 65 with under 2 months' duration. Pregnancy or lactation, uncontrolled infections and other autoimmune diseases were grounds for excluding patients. TCR beta CDR3 amplification used RNA transcripts. Second-round multiplex PCR came after first-round RT-PCR with HTBI primers. TCRdb ran MiXCR on the multiplex PCR reads and lists one entry per CDR3 protein. The sample includes 1 million to 1.3 million distinct CDR3 sequences, about two fifths of them seen just once. The CDR3 loop spans 16 amino acids. The germline V gene has CDR1 SGHRS and CDR2 YFSETQ. V was clipped by 3 bases and J by 4 bases; unmatched bases: 9.

V is TRBV5-1 and J is TRBJ2-2, with 7 bases that match TRBD1. The origin of this receptor is an adult man with Graves' hyperthyroidism. The source material was peripheral blood or thyroid tissue (not recorded which). The CDR3: CASSWDRLKGTGELFF. The CDR3 DNA is TGCGCCAGCAGCTGGGACAGACTAAAAGGCACCGGGGAGCTGTTTTTT.